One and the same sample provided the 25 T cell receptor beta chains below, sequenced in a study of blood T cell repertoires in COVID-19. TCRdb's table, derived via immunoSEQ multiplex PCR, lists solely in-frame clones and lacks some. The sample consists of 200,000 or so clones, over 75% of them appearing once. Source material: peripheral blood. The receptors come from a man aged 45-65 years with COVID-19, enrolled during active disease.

The CDR3 spells CASSVAGFSWEQYF. In DNA, the CDR3 is TGTGCCAGCAGCGTAGCGGGGTTTTCTTGGGAGCAGTACTTC. This chain joins TRBV9 and TRBJ2-7, with D perhaps matching TRBD2 (5 bases). The ends were cut back, 0 bases at V and 7 bases at J, with 14 bases in the middle. The length of the CDR3 is 14 residues. The V gene's germline CDR1 is SGDLS and CDR2 YYNGEE.

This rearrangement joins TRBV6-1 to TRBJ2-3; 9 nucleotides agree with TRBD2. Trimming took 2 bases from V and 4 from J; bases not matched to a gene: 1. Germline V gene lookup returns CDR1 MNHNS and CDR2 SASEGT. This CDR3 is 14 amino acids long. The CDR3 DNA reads TGTGCCAGCAGTGAATTAGCGGGAGCAGATACGCAGTATTTT. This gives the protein CASSELAGADTQYF.

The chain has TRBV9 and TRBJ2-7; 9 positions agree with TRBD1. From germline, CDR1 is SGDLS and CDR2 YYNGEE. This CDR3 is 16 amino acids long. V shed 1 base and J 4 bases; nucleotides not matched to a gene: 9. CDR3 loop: CASSVSPKQGAYEQYF. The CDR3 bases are TGTGCCAGCAGCGTATCCCCCAAACAGGGGGCTTACGAGCAGTACTTC.

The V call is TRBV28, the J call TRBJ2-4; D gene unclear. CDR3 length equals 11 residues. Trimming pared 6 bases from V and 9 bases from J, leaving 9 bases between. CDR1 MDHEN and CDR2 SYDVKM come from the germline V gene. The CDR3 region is CASRQKIIQYF. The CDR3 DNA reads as TGTGCCAGCAGGCAGAAGATCATTCAGTACTTC.

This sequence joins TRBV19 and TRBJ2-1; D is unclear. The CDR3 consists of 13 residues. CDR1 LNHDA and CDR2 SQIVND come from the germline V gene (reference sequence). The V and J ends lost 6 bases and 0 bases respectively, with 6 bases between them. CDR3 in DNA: TGTGCCAGTAGGGCCAACTCCTACAATGAGCAGTTCTTC. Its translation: CASRANSYNEQFF. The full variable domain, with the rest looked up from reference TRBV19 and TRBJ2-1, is DGGITQSPKYLFRKEGQNVTLSCEQNLNHDAMYWYRQDPGQGLRLIYYSQIVNDFQKGDIAEGYSVSREKKESFPLTVTSAQKNPTAFYLCASRANSYNEQFFGPGTRLTVL.

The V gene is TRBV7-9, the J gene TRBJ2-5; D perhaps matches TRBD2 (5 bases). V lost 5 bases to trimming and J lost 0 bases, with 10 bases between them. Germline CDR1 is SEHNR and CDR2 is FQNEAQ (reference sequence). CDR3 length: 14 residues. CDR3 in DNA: TGTGCCAGCAGCAGCGGCAGCTACCAAGAGACCCAGTACTTC. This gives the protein CASSSGSYQETQYF.

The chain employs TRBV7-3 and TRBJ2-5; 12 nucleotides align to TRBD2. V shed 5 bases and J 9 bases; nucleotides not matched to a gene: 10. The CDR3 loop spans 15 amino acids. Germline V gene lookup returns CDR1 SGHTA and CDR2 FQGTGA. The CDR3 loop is CASSEGLAGTGAQYF. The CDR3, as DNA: TGTGCCAGCAGCGAAGGACTAGCGGGGACCGGGGCCCAGTACTTC.

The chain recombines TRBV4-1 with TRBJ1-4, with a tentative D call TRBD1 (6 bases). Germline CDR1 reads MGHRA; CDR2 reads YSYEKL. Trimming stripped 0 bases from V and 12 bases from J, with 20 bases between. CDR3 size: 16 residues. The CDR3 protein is CASSQDRGGTLIELFF. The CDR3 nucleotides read TGCGCCAGCAGCCAAGATCGAGGGGGTACCCTGATAGAACTGTTTTTT.

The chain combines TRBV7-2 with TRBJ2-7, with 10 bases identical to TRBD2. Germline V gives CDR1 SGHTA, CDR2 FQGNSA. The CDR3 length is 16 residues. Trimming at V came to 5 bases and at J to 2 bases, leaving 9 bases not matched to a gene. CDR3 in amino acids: CASSPKGLARPYEQYF. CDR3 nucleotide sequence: TGTGCCAGCAGCCCGAAGGGACTAGCGCGACCCTACGAGCAGTACTTC.

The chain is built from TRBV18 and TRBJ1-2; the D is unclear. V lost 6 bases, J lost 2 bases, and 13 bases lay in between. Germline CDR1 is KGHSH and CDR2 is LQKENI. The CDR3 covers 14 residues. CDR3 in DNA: TGTGCCAGCTCCTTTCGGGAGAGAAACTATGGCTACACCTTC. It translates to CASSFRERNYGYTF.

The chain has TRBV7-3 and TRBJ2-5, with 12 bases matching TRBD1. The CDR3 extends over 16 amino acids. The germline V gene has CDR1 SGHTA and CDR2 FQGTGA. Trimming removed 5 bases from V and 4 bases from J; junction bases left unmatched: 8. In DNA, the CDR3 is TGTGCCAGCAGCCAACCCGGGACAGGGGGCTCAGAGACCCAGTACTTC. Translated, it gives CASSQPGTGGSETQYF.

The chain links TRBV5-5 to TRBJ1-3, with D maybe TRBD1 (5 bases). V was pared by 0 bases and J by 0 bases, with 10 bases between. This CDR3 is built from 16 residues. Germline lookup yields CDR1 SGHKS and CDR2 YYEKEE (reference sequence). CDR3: CASSLVGTASGNTIYF. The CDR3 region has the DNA TGTGCCAGCAGCTTGGTGGGGACTGCCTCTGGAAACACCATATATTTT.

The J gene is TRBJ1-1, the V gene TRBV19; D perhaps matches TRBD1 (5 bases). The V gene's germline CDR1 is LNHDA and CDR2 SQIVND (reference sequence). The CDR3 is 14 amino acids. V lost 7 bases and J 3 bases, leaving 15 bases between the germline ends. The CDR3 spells CASNPRAGDTEAFF. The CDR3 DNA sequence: TGTGCCAGTAACCCTAGGGCGGGGGACACTGAAGCTTTCTTT.

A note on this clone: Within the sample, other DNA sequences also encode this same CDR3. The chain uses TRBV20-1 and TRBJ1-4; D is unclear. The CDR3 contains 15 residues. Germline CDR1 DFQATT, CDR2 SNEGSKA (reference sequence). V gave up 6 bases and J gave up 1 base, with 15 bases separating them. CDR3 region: CSASKGAGTNEKLFF. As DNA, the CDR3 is TGCAGTGCCAGTAAAGGCGCGGGAACTAATGAAAAACTGTTTTTT.

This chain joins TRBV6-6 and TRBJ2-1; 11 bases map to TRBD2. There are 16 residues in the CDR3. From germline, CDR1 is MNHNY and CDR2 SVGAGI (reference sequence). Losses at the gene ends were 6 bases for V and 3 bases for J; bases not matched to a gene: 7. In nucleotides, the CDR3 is TGTGCCAGCAGCAAACCCGGGACTAGCGGCTACAATGAGCAGTTCTTC. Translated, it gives CASSKPGTSGYNEQFF.

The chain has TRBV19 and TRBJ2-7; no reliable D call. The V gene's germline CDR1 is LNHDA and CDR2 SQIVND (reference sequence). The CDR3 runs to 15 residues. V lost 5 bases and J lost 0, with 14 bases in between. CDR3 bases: TGTGCCAGTAGTCCCTCACATGGGCTCTCCTACGAGCAGTACTTC. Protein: CASSPSHGLSYEQYF.

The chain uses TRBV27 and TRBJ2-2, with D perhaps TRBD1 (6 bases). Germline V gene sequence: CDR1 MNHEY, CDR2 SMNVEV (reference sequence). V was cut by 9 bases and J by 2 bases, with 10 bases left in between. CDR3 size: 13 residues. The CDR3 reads CASSGTNTGELFF. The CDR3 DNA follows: TGTGCCAGTTCGGGGACAAACACCGGGGAGCTGTTTTTT.

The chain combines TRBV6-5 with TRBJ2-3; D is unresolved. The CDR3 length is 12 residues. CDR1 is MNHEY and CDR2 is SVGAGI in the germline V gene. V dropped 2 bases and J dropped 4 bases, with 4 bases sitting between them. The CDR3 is CASSYAADTQYF. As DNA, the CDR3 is TGTGCCAGCAGTTACGCGGCAGATACGCAGTATTTT.

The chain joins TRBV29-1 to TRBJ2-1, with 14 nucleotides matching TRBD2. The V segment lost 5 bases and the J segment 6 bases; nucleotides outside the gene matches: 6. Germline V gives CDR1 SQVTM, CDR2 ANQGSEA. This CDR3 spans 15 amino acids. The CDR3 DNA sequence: TGCAGCGTTACTCTGACTAGCGGGAGGGCCAATGAGCAGTTCTTC. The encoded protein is CSVTLTSGRANEQFF.

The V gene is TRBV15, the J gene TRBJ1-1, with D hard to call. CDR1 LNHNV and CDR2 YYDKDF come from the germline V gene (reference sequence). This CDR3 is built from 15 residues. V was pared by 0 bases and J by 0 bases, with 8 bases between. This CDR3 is CATSREAGMNTEAFF. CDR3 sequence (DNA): TGTGCCACCAGCAGAGAGGCAGGCATGAACACTGAAGCTTTCTTT.

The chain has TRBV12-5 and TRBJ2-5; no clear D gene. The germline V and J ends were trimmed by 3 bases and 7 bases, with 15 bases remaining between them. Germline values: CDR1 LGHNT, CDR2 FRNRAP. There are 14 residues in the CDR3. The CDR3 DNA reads TGTGCTAGTGGTTTATTGACTGGCGTGGGGACCCAGTACTTC. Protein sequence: CASGLLTGVGTQYF.

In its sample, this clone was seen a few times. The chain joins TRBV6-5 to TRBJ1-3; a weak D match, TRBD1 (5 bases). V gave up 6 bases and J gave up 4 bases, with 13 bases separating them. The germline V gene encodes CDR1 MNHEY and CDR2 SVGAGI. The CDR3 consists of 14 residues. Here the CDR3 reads CASRPQESGNTIYF. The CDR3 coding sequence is TGTGCCAGCAGACCACAGGAGTCCGGAAACACCATATATTTT.

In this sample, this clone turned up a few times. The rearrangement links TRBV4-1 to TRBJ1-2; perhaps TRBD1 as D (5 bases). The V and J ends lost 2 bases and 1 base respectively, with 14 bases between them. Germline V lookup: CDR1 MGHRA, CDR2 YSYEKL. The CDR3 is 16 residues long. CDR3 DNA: TGCGCCAGCAGCCAAACCGGGGACTCCAGTAACTATGGCTACACCTTC. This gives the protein CASSQTGDSSNYGYTF.

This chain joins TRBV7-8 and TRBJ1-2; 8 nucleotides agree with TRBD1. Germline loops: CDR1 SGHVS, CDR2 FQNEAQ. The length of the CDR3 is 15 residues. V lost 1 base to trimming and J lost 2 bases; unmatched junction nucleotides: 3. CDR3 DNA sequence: TGTGCCAGCAGCTTAGTTAACAGGGGGAACTATGGCTACACCTTC. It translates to CASSLVNRGNYGYTF.

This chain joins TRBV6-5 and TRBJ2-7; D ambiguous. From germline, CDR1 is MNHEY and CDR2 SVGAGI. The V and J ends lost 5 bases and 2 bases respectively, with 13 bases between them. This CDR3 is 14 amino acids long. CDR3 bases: TGTGCCAGCAGTACAACAGAGTTAACCTACGAGCAGTACTTC. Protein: CASSTTELTYEQYF.